Listed here are 20 T cell receptor beta chains from one sample, sequenced in a study of neoadjuvant nivolumab and ipilimumab in lung cancer. Using immunoSEQ multiplex PCR, the repertoire was profiled, and TCRdb retains in-frame clones only, with some absent. This sample yields some 27,000 clones, of which approximately 80% are seen a single time; 5% to 7% belongs to the top ten. The sequencing here drew on peripheral blood, taken before neoadjuvant nivolumab, alone or with ipilimumab. These receptors all stem from an adult with non-small cell lung cancer.

The CDR3 region has the DNA TGTGCCAGCAGCCAAGAGGCCGGGACAGACCCCTTCTACGAGCAGTACTTC. Protein: CASSQEAGTDPFYEQYF. The chain recombines TRBV14 with TRBJ2-7, with TRBD1 identical over 7 bases. J gave up 3 bases and V 0 bases, and 11 bases lay outside the gene matches. The CDR3 length is 17 residues. Germline lookup yields CDR1 SGHDN and CDR2 FVKESK.

This rearrangement joins TRBV10-3 to TRBJ1-6; 7 bases are shared with TRBD1. Germline CDR1 ENHRY, CDR2 SYGVKD. The J segment lost 9 bases and the V segment lost 0 bases, leaving 8 bases of the junction unmatched. This CDR3 comprises 16 residues. This CDR3 reads CAISESRGGPGSPLHF. The CDR3 DNA reads as TGTGCCATCAGTGAGTCACGAGGGGGCCCCGGTTCACCCCTCCACTTT.

The genes are TRBV5-1 and TRBJ2-2, with TRBD1 matching 8 bases. V lost 0 bases, J lost 7 bases, and 5 bases stayed unmatched. CDR3 length equals 15 residues. CDR1 SGHRS and CDR2 YFSETQ come from the germline V gene. The CDR3: CASSLASGGVGELFF. The CDR3, as DNA: TGCGCCAGCAGCTTGGCCTCAGGGGGCGTCGGGGAGCTGTTTTTT.

The chain combines TRBV27 with TRBJ1-4, with D maybe TRBD1 (6 bases). Trimming left V 8 bases short and J 8 bases short, with 21 bases between. Germline loops: CDR1 MNHEY, CDR2 SMNVEV (reference sequence). The CDR3 runs 15 residues. The chain's CDR3 is CASAFTGTEGEKLFF. CDR3 bases: TGTGCCAGCGCTTTCACAGGGACCGAGGGAGAAAAACTGTTTTTT.

This chain connects TRBV9 to TRBJ1-3; 7 bases line up with TRBD1. The CDR3 is 15 residues long. Germline V CDR1 and CDR2: SGDLS, YYNGEE. Germline trimming cut 4 bases from V and 3 bases from J; bases unmatched to any gene: 7. This CDR3 reads CASSFRTGLGNTIYF. The CDR3 DNA is TGTGCCAGCAGCTTCCGGACAGGCCTTGGAAACACCATATATTTT.

The genes are TRBV27 and TRBJ2-7; D possibly corresponds to TRBD1 (5 bases). The CDR3 loop spans 10 amino acids. Per germline, CDR1 MNHEY and CDR2 SMNVEV (reference sequence). Here the CDR3 reads CAVGAYEQYF. The CDR3 DNA is TGTGCTGTAGGGGCCTACGAGCAGTACTTC.

This clone occurred a few times. V gene TRBV7-9 combines with J gene TRBJ1-1; maybe TRBD1 (6 bases). The ends were cut back, 5 bases at V and 4 bases at J, with 8 bases in the middle. The CDR3 has 12 residues. The germline CDR1 and CDR2 sequences are SEHNR and FQNEAQ (reference sequence). CDR3 amino acids: CASSPQGTEAFF. Written as DNA, the CDR3 is TGTGCCAGCAGCCCACAGGGCACTGAAGCTTTCTTT.

The chain combines TRBV16 with TRBJ1-1; tentative D call: TRBD1 (6 bases). V shed 4 bases and J shed 4 bases, with 13 bases lying between them. This CDR3 comprises 14 residues. CDR1 is KGHSY, CDR2 FQNENV, per germline. The CDR3 sequence is CASSPGRGITEAFF. The CDR3 DNA reads as TGTGCCAGCAGCCCAGGCAGGGGAATCACTGAAGCTTTCTTT.

The CDR3 nucleotides read TGCGCCAGCAGCCCACGTGGGCCTAGCTCCTACAATGAGCAGTTCTTC. Protein sequence: CASSPRGPSSYNEQFF. The chain combines TRBV4-1 with TRBJ2-1; D gene uncertain. The V end lost 4 bases, the J end lost 0 bases, and 13 bases lay between the germline ends. The germline V gene has CDR1 MGHRA and CDR2 YSYEKL. The CDR3 is made up of 16 amino acids.

The chain has TRBV18 and TRBJ2-1; D remains unclear. The CDR3 spans 14 residues. Trimming removed 3 bases at V and 5 bases at J, with 11 bases between. Germline V gene sequence: CDR1 KGHSH, CDR2 LQKENI. CDR3 sequence reads: CASSPTEGNNEQFF. The DNA of the CDR3 is TGTGCCAGCTCACCCACCGAAGGGAACAATGAGCAGTTCTTC.

The V call is TRBV6-5, the J call TRBJ2-7; 7 positions match TRBD2. Per the germline V gene, CDR1 is MNHEY and CDR2 is SVGAGI. Germline trimming cut 6 bases from V and 5 bases from J; bases unmatched to any gene: 7. The CDR3 has 13 residues. This chain's CDR3 is CASSRGREHEQYF. For the CDR3, the DNA is TGTGCCAGCAGCCGAGGGAGGGAACACGAGCAGTACTTC.

The chain uses TRBV4-1 and TRBJ1-5; D perhaps matches TRBD1 (5 bases). V was shortened by 4 bases and J by 1 base, with 11 bases between the two germline ends. The CDR3 is 15 amino acids. CDR1 MGHRA and CDR2 YSYEKL come from the germline V gene. The CDR3 sequence: CASSPWRDSNQPQHF. In DNA, the CDR3 is TGCGCCAGCAGCCCTTGGAGGGACAGCAATCAGCCCCAGCATTTT.

This clone has only one observation. The chain joins TRBV7-2 to TRBJ2-7; 7 positions agree with TRBD2. This CDR3 is built from 15 residues. The V gene's germline CDR1 is SGHTA and CDR2 FQGNSA. V shed 0 bases and J 0 bases; nucleotides not matched to a gene: 2. CDR3 amino acids: CASSLAGGGSYEQYF. CDR3 coding DNA: TGTGCCAGCAGCTTAGCTGGCGGGGGCTCCTACGAGCAGTACTTC.

The V and J genes are TRBV19 and TRBJ1-1, with D maybe TRBD1 (6 bases). Germline assignment: CDR1 LNHDA and CDR2 SQIVND (reference sequence). V dropped 3 bases and J dropped 1 base, with 12 bases sitting between them. This CDR3 region has 15 residues. The CDR3 here is CASSIGQRPNTEAFF. The CDR3 nucleotides read TGTGCCAGTAGTATCGGACAGAGGCCGAACACTGAAGCTTTCTTT.

This chain links TRBV29-1 with TRBJ2-5, with 9 nucleotides matching TRBD1. Germline V gene lookup returns CDR1 SQVTM and CDR2 ANQGSEA. The CDR3 loop spans 13 amino acids. V lost 5 bases and J lost 5; bases outside the gene matches: 6. The CDR3 region is CSVTGGGQETQYF. CDR3 DNA: TGCAGCGTTACAGGGGGCGGACAGGAGACCCAGTACTTC.

This chain connects TRBV4-1 to TRBJ1-6; D call uncertain. Germline-derived CDR1 and CDR2 are MGHRA and YSYEKL. The CDR3 has 15 amino acids. Trimming took 3 bases from V and 5 from J, leaving 11 bases between them. DNA for the CDR3: TGCGCCAGCAGCCAGAACCGGCCTAATAATTCACCCCTCCACTTT. As protein: CASSQNRPNNSPLHF.

The CDR3 sequence: CASSRGLTGNEQFF. CDR3 nucleotides: TGTGCCAGCTCACGAGGCTTGACGGGGAATGAGCAGTTCTTC. V gene TRBV18 combines with J gene TRBJ2-1, with D tentatively TRBD2 (5 bases). V was clipped by 4 bases and J by 7 bases, with 14 bases between them. In germline, CDR1 is KGHSH, CDR2 LQKENI. There are 14 residues in the CDR3.

The DNA for the CDR3 is TGTGCCAGCTCAATTGGGACAGACGGCGCCGGGGAGCTGTTTTTT. Its protein is CASSIGTDGAGELFF. The chain combines TRBV18 with TRBJ2-2; 7 bases map to TRBD1. The CDR3 consists of 15 residues. V dropped 5 bases and J dropped 6; count of bases not matched to a gene: 9. Germline CDR1 is KGHSH and CDR2 is LQKENI. The variable domain in full, completed from reference TRBV18 and TRBJ2-2, reads NAGVMQNPRHLVRRRGQEARLRCSPMKGHSHVYWYRQLPEEGLKFMVYLQKENIIDESGMPKERFSAEFPKEGPSILRIQQVVRGDSAAYFCASSIGTDGAGELFFGEGSRLTVL.

The V gene is TRBV4-2, the J gene TRBJ2-4, with D tentatively TRBD1 (5 bases). CDR3 length equals 16 residues. The germline V and J ends were trimmed by 2 bases and 3 bases, with 14 bases remaining between them. CDR1 and CDR2 (germline): LGHNA, YNFKEQ. The CDR3, as DNA: TGTGCCAGCAGCCAACCTAGGGGCATTGGCAAAAACATTCAGTACTTC. This sequence encodes CASSQPRGIGKNIQYF.

This chain joins TRBV10-3 and TRBJ2-7, with a tentative D call TRBD1 (6 bases). Germline V CDR1 and CDR2: ENHRY, SYGVKD. The V gene lost 0 bases and the J gene lost 5 bases, with 11 bases spanning the gap. The CDR3 extends over 14 amino acids. CDR3 in amino acids: CAISESRTEDEQYF. CDR3 coding DNA: TGTGCCATCAGTGAGTCAAGGACAGAAGACGAGCAGTACTTC.